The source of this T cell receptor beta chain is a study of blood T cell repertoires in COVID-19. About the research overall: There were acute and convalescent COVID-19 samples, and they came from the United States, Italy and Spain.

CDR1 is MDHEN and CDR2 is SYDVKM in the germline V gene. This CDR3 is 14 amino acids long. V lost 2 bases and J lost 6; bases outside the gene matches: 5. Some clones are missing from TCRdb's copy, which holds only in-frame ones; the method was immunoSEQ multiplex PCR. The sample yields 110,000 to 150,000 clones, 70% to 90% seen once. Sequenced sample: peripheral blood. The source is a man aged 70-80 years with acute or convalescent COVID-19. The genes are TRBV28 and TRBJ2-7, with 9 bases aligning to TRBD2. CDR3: CASSLAGGTGEQYF. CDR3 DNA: TGTGCCAGCAGTTTAGCGGGAGGGACGGGCGAGCAGTACTTC.